A selection of T cell receptor beta chains follows, all from one sample in a study of T cells in Graves' hyperthyroidism and ophthalmopathy. TCRdb re-called the multiplex PCR reads with MiXCR, one entry per CDR3 protein. Of fewer than 750,000 distinct CDR3 sequences in the sample, 13% to 15% are singletons; the top ten hold approximately 13%. Sequenced sample: blood. The receptor set was obtained from a woman aged 50 to 60 with Graves' ophthalmopathy. CDR3s include the opening cysteine and the closing phenylalanine or tryptophan. The D gene is left open where the match is weak. Clone size, where shown, is once, few, many, or a class for clones that have expanded.

clone_size: -
j_call: TRBJ2-3
v_call: TRBV6-4
cdr3_length: 14
d_call: -
cdr3_nt: TGTGCCAGCAGTGTAGCGGGACAGGGAGATACGCAGTATTTT
cdr3_aa: CASSVAGQGDTQYF

clone_size: many
j_call: TRBJ2-1
v_call: TRBV20-1
cdr3_length: 16
d_call: -
cdr3_nt: TGCAGTGCTAGGGGAATGGGGAGGATTCCTTACAATGAGCAGTTCTTC
cdr3_aa: CSARGMGRIPYNEQFF

clone_size: many
j_call: TRBJ1-5
v_call: TRBV12-3/TRBV12-4
cdr3_length: 15
d_call: -
cdr3_nt: TGTGCCAGCAGGGAATCGACAGGAAGCAATCAGCCCCAGCATTTT
cdr3_aa: CASRESTGSNQPQHF

clone_size: many
j_call: TRBJ2-3
v_call: TRBV7-2
cdr3_length: 16
d_call: TRBD2
cdr3_nt: TGTGCCAGCAGCTCCGGGACTAGCCAACTCACAGATACGCAGTATTTT
cdr3_aa: CASSSGTSQLTDTQYF

clone_size: many
j_call: TRBJ2-5
v_call: TRBV28
cdr3_length: 10
d_call: -
cdr3_nt: TGTGCCAGCAGTCGGGTGACCCAGTACTTC
cdr3_aa: CASSRVTQYF

clone_size: many
j_call: TRBJ1-2
v_call: TRBV7-8
cdr3_length: 14
d_call: -
cdr3_nt: TGTGCCAGCAGCGGATTCAGACTTGGCTATGGCTACACCTTC
cdr3_aa: CASSGFRLGYGYTF

clone_size: many
j_call: TRBJ2-7
v_call: TRBV20-1
cdr3_length: 15
d_call: TRBD2
cdr3_nt: TGCAGTGCTAGAGATTGGGGACTAGCGGCCTACGAGCAGTACTTC
cdr3_aa: CSARDWGLAAYEQYF

clone_size: -
j_call: TRBJ2-7
v_call: TRBV5-4
cdr3_length: 15
d_call: TRBD2
cdr3_nt: TGTGCCAGCAGCTCCGGGGGGACCAGCTCCTACGAGCAGTACTTC
cdr3_aa: CASSSGGTSSYEQYF

clone_size: -
j_call: TRBJ1-5
v_call: TRBV6-2/TRBV6-3
cdr3_length: 14
d_call: TRBD1
cdr3_nt: TGTGCCAGCAGCCGCGACAGGGAGTATCAGCCCCAGCATTTT
cdr3_aa: CASSRDREYQPQHF

clone_size: many
j_call: TRBJ1-1
v_call: TRBV12-3/TRBV12-4
cdr3_length: 14
d_call: -
cdr3_nt: TGTGCCAGCAGTTGGTGGACGGGGAACACTGAAGCTTTCTTT
cdr3_aa: CASSWWTGNTEAFF

clone_size: many
j_call: TRBJ1-1
v_call: TRBV7-3
cdr3_length: 13
d_call: TRBD1
cdr3_nt: TGTGCCAGCAGCTTAAGGAGGGACAGGGAAGCTTTCTTT
cdr3_aa: CASSLRRDREAFF

clone_size: many
j_call: TRBJ2-1
v_call: TRBV5-1
cdr3_length: 17
d_call: TRBD2
cdr3_nt: TGCGCCAGCAGCTTGCTTTCCGGACTAGCGGGAGATCTTGAGCAGTTCTTC
cdr3_aa: CASSLLSGLAGDLEQFF

clone_size: many
j_call: TRBJ1-2
v_call: TRBV12-3/TRBV12-4
cdr3_length: 14
d_call: TRBD1
cdr3_nt: TGTGCCAGCAGTTTCGGACAGGGGCCGGGTGGCTACACCTTC
cdr3_aa: CASSFGQGPGGYTF

clone_size: -
j_call: TRBJ2-3
v_call: TRBV28
cdr3_length: 12
d_call: -
cdr3_nt: TGTGCCAGTGCCGGGAGCACAGATACGCAGTATTTT
cdr3_aa: CASAGSTDTQYF

clone_size: -
j_call: TRBJ2-7
v_call: TRBV28
cdr3_length: 15
d_call: TRBD1
cdr3_nt: TGTGCCAGCTCCAGCCCGGGGACAGGGTCCCACGAGCAGTACTTC
cdr3_aa: CASSSPGTGSHEQYF

clone_size: many
j_call: TRBJ2-1
v_call: TRBV7-2
cdr3_length: 15
d_call: TRBD2
cdr3_nt: TGTGCCAGCAGCTTAGGCGGGAGAGTTGGTGATGAGCAGTTCTTC
cdr3_aa: CASSLGGRVGDEQFF

clone_size: -
j_call: TRBJ2-1
v_call: TRBV4-2
cdr3_length: 20
d_call: -
cdr3_nt: TGTGCCAGCAGCCAAGATGGGAGGCCCCGACAGACAAAAAAATACAATGAGCAGTTCTTC
cdr3_aa: CASSQDGRPRQTKKYNEQFF

clone_size: many
j_call: TRBJ2-3
v_call: TRBV10-3
cdr3_length: 15
d_call: -
cdr3_nt: TGTGCCATCAGTGAGTTTAGCGAGATCACAGATACGCAGTATTTT
cdr3_aa: CAISEFSEITDTQYF

clone_size: many
j_call: TRBJ1-5
v_call: TRBV15
cdr3_length: 17
d_call: -
cdr3_nt: TGTGCCACCAGCAGAGATCTGAGTTCAGGGTTCAATCAGCCCCAGCATTTT
cdr3_aa: CATSRDLSSGFNQPQHF

clone_size: -
j_call: TRBJ2-3
v_call: TRBV7-2
cdr3_length: 17
d_call: TRBD2
cdr3_nt: TGTGCCAGCAGCCAAGTGAAGGGCGGGAGAGGCGGGGATACGCAGTATTTT
cdr3_aa: CASSQVKGGRGGDTQYF

clone_size: -
j_call: TRBJ1-6
v_call: TRBV5-1
cdr3_length: 15
d_call: TRBD1
cdr3_nt: TGCGCCAGCAGCGGAACAGGGGCGCTCAATTCACCCCTCCACTTT
cdr3_aa: CASSGTGALNSPLHF

clone_size: many
j_call: TRBJ2-3
v_call: TRBV6-1
cdr3_length: 14
d_call: TRBD2
cdr3_nt: TGTGCCAGCAGTAGCGGGAGTATCACAGATACGCAGTATTTT
cdr3_aa: CASSSGSITDTQYF

clone_size: few
j_call: TRBJ2-1
v_call: TRBV20-1
cdr3_length: 14
d_call: TRBD2
cdr3_nt: TGCAGTGCTAACCCACTAGCGGGAGCGGGGGAGCAGTTCTTC
cdr3_aa: CSANPLAGAGEQFF